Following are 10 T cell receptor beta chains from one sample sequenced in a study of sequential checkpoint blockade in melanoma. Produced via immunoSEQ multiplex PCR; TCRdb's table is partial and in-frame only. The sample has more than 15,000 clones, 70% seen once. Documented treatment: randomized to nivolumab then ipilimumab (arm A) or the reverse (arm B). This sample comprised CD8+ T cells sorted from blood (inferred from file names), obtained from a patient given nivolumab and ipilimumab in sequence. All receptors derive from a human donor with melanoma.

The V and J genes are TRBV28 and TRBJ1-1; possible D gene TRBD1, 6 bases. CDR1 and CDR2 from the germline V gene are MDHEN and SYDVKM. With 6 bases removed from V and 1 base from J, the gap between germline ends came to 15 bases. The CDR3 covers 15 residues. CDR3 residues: CASRPVRGQNTEAFF. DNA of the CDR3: TGTGCCAGCAGACCCGTTAGGGGACAGAACACTGAAGCTTTCTTT.

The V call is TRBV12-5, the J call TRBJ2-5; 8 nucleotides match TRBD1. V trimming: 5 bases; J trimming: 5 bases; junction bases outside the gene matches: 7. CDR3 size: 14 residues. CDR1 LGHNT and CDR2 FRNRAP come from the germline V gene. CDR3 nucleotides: TGTGCTAGTGGTCGACAGGGGAGAGGGGAGACCCAGTACTTC. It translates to CASGRQGRGETQYF.

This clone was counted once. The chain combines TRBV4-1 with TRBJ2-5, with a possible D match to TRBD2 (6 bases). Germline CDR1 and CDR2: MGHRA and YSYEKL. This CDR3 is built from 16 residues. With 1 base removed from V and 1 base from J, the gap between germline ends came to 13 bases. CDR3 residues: CASSQAGVGIQETQYF. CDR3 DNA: TGCGCCAGCAGCCAAGCGGGGGTGGGGATCCAAGAGACCCAGTACTTC.

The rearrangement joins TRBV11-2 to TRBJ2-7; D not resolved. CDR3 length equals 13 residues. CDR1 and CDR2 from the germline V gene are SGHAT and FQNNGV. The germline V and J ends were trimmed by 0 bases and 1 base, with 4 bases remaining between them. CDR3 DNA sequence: TGTGCCAGCAGCTTAGATCTGTCCTACGAGCAGTACTTC. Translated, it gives CASSLDLSYEQYF. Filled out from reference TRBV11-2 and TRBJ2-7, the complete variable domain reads EAGVAQSPRYKIIEKRQSVAFWCNPISGHATLYWYQQILGQGPKLLIQFQNNGVVDDSQLPKDRFSAERLKGVDSTLKIQPAKLEDSAVYLCASSLDLSYEQYFGPGTRLTVT.

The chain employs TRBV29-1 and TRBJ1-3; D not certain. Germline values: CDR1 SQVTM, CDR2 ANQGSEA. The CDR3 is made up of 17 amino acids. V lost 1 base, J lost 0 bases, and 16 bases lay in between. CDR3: CSVEGEQSPRSGNTIYF. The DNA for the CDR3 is TGCAGCGTTGAAGGTGAACAGTCACCGCGCTCTGGAAACACCATATATTTT.

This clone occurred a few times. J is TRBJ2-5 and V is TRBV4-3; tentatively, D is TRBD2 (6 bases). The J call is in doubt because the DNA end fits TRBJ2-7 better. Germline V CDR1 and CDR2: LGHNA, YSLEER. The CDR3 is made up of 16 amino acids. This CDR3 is CASSHAWGAGSYEQYF. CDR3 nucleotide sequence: TGCGCCAGCAGCCATGCATGGGGAGCGGGCTCCTACGAGCAGTACTTC.

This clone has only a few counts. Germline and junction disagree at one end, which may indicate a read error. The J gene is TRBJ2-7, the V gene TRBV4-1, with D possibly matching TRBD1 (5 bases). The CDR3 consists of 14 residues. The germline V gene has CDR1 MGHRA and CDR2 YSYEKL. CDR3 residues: CASSLKGMGYEQYF. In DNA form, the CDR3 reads TGTGCCAGCAGCTTGAAGGGGATGGGGTACGAGCAGTACTTC.

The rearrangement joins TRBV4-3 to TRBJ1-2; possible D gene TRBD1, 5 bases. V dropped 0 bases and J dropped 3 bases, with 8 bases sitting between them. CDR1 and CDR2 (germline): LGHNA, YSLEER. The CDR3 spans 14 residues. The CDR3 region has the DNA TGCGCCAGCAGCCAAGATGGGGGGGACTATGGCTACACCTTC. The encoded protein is CASSQDGGDYGYTF.

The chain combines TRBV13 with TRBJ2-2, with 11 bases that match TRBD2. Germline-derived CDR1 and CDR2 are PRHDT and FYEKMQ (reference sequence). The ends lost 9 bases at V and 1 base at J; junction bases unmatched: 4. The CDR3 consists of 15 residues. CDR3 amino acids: CAREGLAENTGELFF. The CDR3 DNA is TGTGCCAGGGAGGGACTAGCGGAGAACACCGGGGAGCTGTTTTTT.

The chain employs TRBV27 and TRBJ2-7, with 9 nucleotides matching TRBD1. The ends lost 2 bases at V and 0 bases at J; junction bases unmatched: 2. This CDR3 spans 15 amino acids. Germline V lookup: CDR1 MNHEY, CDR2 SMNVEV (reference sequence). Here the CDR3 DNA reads TGTGCCAGCAGTTTAACGGGACAGGGCTCCTACGAGCAGTACTTC. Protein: CASSLTGQGSYEQYF.